This paragraph covers one T cell receptor (beta chain) sequence. The target antigen is unknown. This CDR3 is built from 13 residues. Germline CDR1 reads LNHDA; CDR2 reads SQIVND (reference sequence). The V gene lost 11 bases and the J gene lost 10 bases, with 18 bases spanning the gap. The template used for profiling TCR beta VDJ and CDR3 was genomic DNA. TCRdb called the reads again in MiXCR, with one record for every CDR3 protein. The sample has over 200,000 distinct CDR3 sequences; over 60% are singletons. This specimen comes from a study of CD8+CD57+ T cells in acquired aplastic anemia. About the study: Sorting CD4+ and CD8+ cells gave DNA averaging approximately 3 ug. The average read count for CD4+ cells in healthy donors was about 9.9 million.

General observations from the study: Patients were compared with controls for CD8+ Simpson's diversity, and no significant difference emerged.

The TCR comes from a human donor in good health. J is TRBJ1-6 and V is TRBV19; D is possibly TRBD1 (5 bases). Sequenced: sorted CD4+, CD8+, or CD8+CD57+ T cells (not recorded which) from PBMCs. CDR3: CAGGGEGSSPLHF. CDR3 DNA: TGTGCCGGGGGGGGTGAGGGATCCTCACCCCTCCACTTT. The full variable domain, with the rest looked up from reference TRBV19 and TRBJ1-6, is DGGITQSPKYLFRKEGQNVTLSCEQNLNHDAMYWYRQDPGQGLRLIYYSQIVNDFQKGDIAEGYSVSREKKESFPLTVTSAQKNPTAFYLCAGGGEGSSPLHFGNGTRLTVT.